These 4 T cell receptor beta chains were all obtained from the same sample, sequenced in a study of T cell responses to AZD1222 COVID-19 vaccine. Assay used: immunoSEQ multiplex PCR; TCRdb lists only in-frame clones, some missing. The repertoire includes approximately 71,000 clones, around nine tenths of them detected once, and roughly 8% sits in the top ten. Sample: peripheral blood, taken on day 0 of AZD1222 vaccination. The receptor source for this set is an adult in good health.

CDR3 sequence (DNA): TGTGCCAGCAGTTACGGACAGATTGAAGCTTTCTTT. This codes for CASSYGQIEAFF. The chain carries TRBV2 and TRBJ1-1, with a possible D match to TRBD1 (6 bases). Trimming removed 5 bases from V and 7 bases from J, with 11 bases in between. Germline V gives CDR1 SNHLY, CDR2 FYNNEI. CDR3 size: 12 residues. The full variable domain, rest sourced from reference TRBV2 and TRBJ1-1, is EPEVTQTPSHQVTQMGQEVILRCVPISNHLYFYWYRQILGQKVEFLVSFYNNEISEKSEIFDDQFSVERPDGSNFTLKIRSTKLEDSAMYFCASSYGQIEAFFGQGTRLTVV.

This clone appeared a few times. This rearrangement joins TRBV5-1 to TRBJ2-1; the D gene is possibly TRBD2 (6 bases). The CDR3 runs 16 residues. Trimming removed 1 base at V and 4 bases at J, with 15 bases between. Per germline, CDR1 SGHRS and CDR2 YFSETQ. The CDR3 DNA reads TGCGCCAGCAGCTTGTTCGGGGGTATCCGTTACAATGAGCAGTTCTTC. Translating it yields CASSLFGGIRYNEQFF.

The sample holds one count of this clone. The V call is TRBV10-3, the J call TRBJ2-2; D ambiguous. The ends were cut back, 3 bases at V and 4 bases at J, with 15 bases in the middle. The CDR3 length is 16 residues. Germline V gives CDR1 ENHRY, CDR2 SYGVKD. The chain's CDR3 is CAISDDSRQPTGELFF. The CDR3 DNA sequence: TGTGCCATCAGTGATGATAGTAGGCAGCCCACCGGGGAGCTGTTTTTT.

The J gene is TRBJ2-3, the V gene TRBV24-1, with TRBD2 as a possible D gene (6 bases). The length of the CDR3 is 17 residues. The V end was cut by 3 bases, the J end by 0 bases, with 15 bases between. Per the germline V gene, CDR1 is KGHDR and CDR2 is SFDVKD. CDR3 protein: CATSDTGRTRSTDTQYF. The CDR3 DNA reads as TGTGCCACCAGTGATACGGGGAGGACCCGAAGCACAGATACGCAGTATTTT.